The 10 T cell receptor beta chains given below trace back to one sample, sequenced in a study of T cell responses to AZD1222 COVID-19 vaccine (dated by TCRdb to about 2021). The time point label corresponds to: baseline before first vaccination. Library preparation was by the immunoSEQ multiplex PCR assay. Imported from immuneACCESS, the table was reduced by TCRdb to in-frame sequences with V and J called. These copies leave out some clones; in studies compared against another copy, an unresolved V gene accounts for under half, and the cause of the remainder is not known. Counted in this sample were 140,000 to 150,000 clones; about 93% of them appeared once. Approximately 2% of the sample belongs to the ten largest clones. The starting material was peripheral blood, obtained on day 0 of AZD1222 vaccination. These TCRs come from an adult in good health.

This chain joins TRBV18 and TRBJ1-1; maybe TRBD1 (6 bases). Deletions cut 5 bases from V and 0 bases from J, with 10 bases between. This CDR3 region has 14 residues. Germline CDR1 KGHSH, CDR2 LQKENI. The CDR3 loop reads CASSSGTMNTEAFF. The CDR3 DNA follows: TGTGCCAGCTCATCTGGGACAATGAACACTGAAGCTTTCTTT.

This clone has more than one count but fewer than ten. The V gene is TRBV7-3, the J gene TRBJ2-1, with D perhaps matching TRBD2 (5 bases). Trimming took off 5 bases at V and 0 bases at J, with 5 bases between the two ends. CDR3 length equals 13 residues. The germline gives CDR1 SGHTA, CDR2 FQGTGA. CDR3 nucleotide sequence: TGTGCCAGCAGCGGGAGCTCCTACAATGAGCAGTTCTTC. It translates to CASSGSSYNEQFF.

In nucleotides, the CDR3 is TGTGCCAGCAGTGGCTCTACCGGGACAGGGAGTGGCACCGGGGAGCTGTTTTTT. This gives the protein CASSGSTGTGSGTGELFF. The chain links TRBV6-1 to TRBJ2-2; 9 bases are shared with TRBD1. Germline trimming cut 4 bases from V and 4 bases from J; bases unmatched to any gene: 13. This CDR3 region has 18 residues. CDR1 is MNHNS and CDR2 is SASEGT in the germline V gene.

The CDR3 loop is CASSPPPRQGFSYNSPLHF. In DNA form, the CDR3 reads TGTGCCAGCTCACCCCCCCCGCGACAGGGGTTCTCCTATAATTCACCCCTCCACTTT. The genes are TRBV18 and TRBJ1-6; 8 bases match TRBD1. This CDR3 is 19 amino acids long. The V segment lost 3 bases and the J segment 0 bases; nucleotides outside the gene matches: 10. CDR1 is KGHSH, CDR2 LQKENI, per germline.

This chain links TRBV4-1 with TRBJ2-6; tentative D call: TRBD2 (6 bases). CDR3 length: 19 amino acids. The germline V gene encodes CDR1 MGHRA and CDR2 YSYEKL. Trimming pared 3 bases from V and 0 bases from J, leaving 18 bases between. The DNA of the CDR3 is TGCGCCAGCAGCCACCCGTCCTCGCGGGGAACCTCTGGGGCCAACGTCCTGACTTTC. Amino acids: CASSHPSSRGTSGANVLTF.

The chain couples TRBV6-5 to TRBJ1-2, with D unclear. Trimming took 4 bases from V and 3 from J, leaving 9 bases between them. Germline values: CDR1 MNHEY, CDR2 SVGAGI. This CDR3 has 13 amino acids. The CDR3 bases are TGTGCCAGCAGTTCAAGTTGGGACTATGGCTACACCTTC. Translated: CASSSSWDYGYTF.

The chain joins TRBV5-4 to TRBJ2-3; D call uncertain. Trimming removed 0 bases at V and 2 bases at J, with 7 bases between. This CDR3 has 14 amino acids. Germline CDR1 reads SGHNT; CDR2 reads YYREEE (reference sequence). CDR3 DNA: TGTGCCAGCAGCTTGGACAGTTTCACAGATACGCAGTATTTT. It encodes CASSLDSFTDTQYF.

The chain couples TRBV6-5 to TRBJ2-6; TRBD1 agrees at 8 bases. The CDR3 runs to 15 residues. Trimming at V came to 6 bases and at J to 3 bases, leaving 4 bases not matched to a gene. From germline, CDR1 is MNHEY and CDR2 SVGAGI. The CDR3 region is CASSQGAGGANVLTF. CDR3 nucleotides: TGTGCCAGCAGCCAGGGGGCGGGTGGGGCCAACGTCCTGACTTTC.

This rearrangement joins TRBV7-2 to TRBJ1-2, with D perhaps matching TRBD1 (6 bases). The CDR3 loop spans 14 amino acids. The germline CDR1 and CDR2 sequences are SGHTA and FQGNSA. V dropped 3 bases and J dropped 4 bases, with 12 bases sitting between them. The CDR3 nucleotides read TGTGCCAGCAGCTTGGACAGACTCCTCTATGGCTACACCTTC. It is translated as CASSLDRLLYGYTF.

This clone was detected only once. V and J are TRBV7-2 and TRBJ2-1; perhaps TRBD1 as D (5 bases). V gave up 0 bases and J gave up 10 bases, with 16 bases separating them. CDR3 length: 15 amino acids. Germline assignment: CDR1 SGHTA and CDR2 FQGNSA. The CDR3: CASSLAGLLSGEQFF. The CDR3 DNA sequence: TGTGCCAGCAGCTTAGCGGGGCTATTAAGTGGGGAGCAGTTCTTC.